The rows below give T cell receptor beta chains drawn from one sample of a study of CD8 T cells in ankylosing spondylitis. TCRdb independently ran MiXCR on the 5' RACE reads; one entry per CDR3 protein. The table has 150,000 to 200,000 distinct CDR3 sequences, around a sixth seen once. Specimen: blood, either unsorted or a sorted T cell fraction (not recorded which). The receptors shown here come from a male donor aged 10 to 35 with ankylosing spondylitis or in good health (not recorded which). The CDR3 runs from the conserved cysteine through the conserved F or W. A D gene is named only where the DNA matches it firmly. Part of the rows lack a size; the others show once, few, many or a class for expanded clones.

D gene: TRBD1; J gene: TRBJ2-1; clone size: many; V gene: TRBV6-6; CDR3 protein: CASSEDRGFYNEQFF; CDR3 DNA: TGTGCCAGCAGTGAGGACAGGGGGTTTTACAATGAGCAGTTCTTC
D gene: -; J gene: TRBJ2-1; clone size: many; V gene: TRBV5-5; CDR3 protein: CASSLPGPNEQFF; CDR3 DNA: TGTGCCAGCAGCTTGCCCGGGCCCAATGAGCAGTTCTTC
D gene: TRBD2; J gene: TRBJ2-1; clone size: many; V gene: TRBV4-2; CDR3 protein: CASSQEAGVQYNEQFF; CDR3 DNA: TGTGCCAGCAGCCAAGAGGCGGGAGTACAGTACAATGAGCAGTTCTTC
D gene: TRBD2; J gene: TRBJ2-5; clone size: -; V gene: TRBV19; CDR3 protein: CASRSAPQGDPSGSHQETQYF; CDR3 DNA: TGTGCCAGTAGGTCCGCCCCACAGGGCGATCCTAGCGGGAGCCACCAAGAGACCCAGTACTTC
D gene: -; J gene: TRBJ2-5; clone size: many; V gene: TRBV11-2; CDR3 protein: CASSFDRYQETQYF; CDR3 DNA: TGTGCCAGCAGCTTCGACAGGTACCAAGAGACCCAGTACTTC
D gene: -; J gene: TRBJ1-5; clone size: many; V gene: TRBV10-3; CDR3 protein: CAITGGSNQPQHF; CDR3 DNA: TGTGCCATCACAGGAGGTAGCAATCAGCCCCAGCATTTT
D gene: -; J gene: TRBJ2-3; clone size: many; V gene: TRBV5-1; CDR3 protein: CASSYQSSTDTQYF; CDR3 DNA: TGCGCCAGCAGCTACCAAAGCAGCACAGATACGCAGTATTTT
D gene: TRBD2; J gene: TRBJ2-1; clone size: many; V gene: TRBV27; CDR3 protein: CATRGGGHGGNEQFF; CDR3 DNA: TGTGCCACCAGAGGTGGCGGCCACGGGGGGAATGAGCAGTTCTTC
D gene: -; J gene: TRBJ2-2; clone size: many; V gene: TRBV20-1; CDR3 protein: CSARDPGAGTGELFF; CDR3 DNA: TGCAGTGCTAGAGATCCAGGGGCGGGCACCGGGGAGCTGTTTTTT
D gene: -; J gene: TRBJ1-6; clone size: many; V gene: TRBV20-1; CDR3 protein: CSAFRELVISPLHF; CDR3 DNA: TGCAGTGCTTTCCGGGAGCTGGTTATCTCACCCCTCCACTTT
D gene: -; J gene: TRBJ2-5; clone size: many; V gene: TRBV14; CDR3 protein: CASSQGRVRETQYF; CDR3 DNA: TGTGCCAGCAGCCAAGGAAGGGTCCGGGAGACCCAGTACTTC
D gene: -; J gene: TRBJ2-2; clone size: many; V gene: TRBV5-1; CDR3 protein: CASRPTGPTNTGELFF; CDR3 DNA: TGCGCCAGCAGACCGACCGGGCCCACGAACACCGGGGAGCTGTTTTTT
D gene: -; J gene: TRBJ2-1; clone size: -; V gene: TRBV29-1; CDR3 protein: CSGGASEQFF; CDR3 DNA: TGCAGCGGTGGGGCATCTGAGCAGTTCTTC
D gene: -; J gene: TRBJ1-1; clone size: many; V gene: TRBV29-1; CDR3 protein: CSGGTTNTEAFF; CDR3 DNA: TGCAGCGGCGGGACCACCAACACTGAAGCTTTCTTT
D gene: -; J gene: TRBJ2-1; clone size: many; V gene: TRBV14; CDR3 protein: CASSQSRTSSYNEQFF; CDR3 DNA: TGTGCCAGCAGCCAATCGAGGACGAGCTCCTACAATGAGCAGTTCTTC
D gene: -; J gene: TRBJ2-1; clone size: many; V gene: TRBV5-5; CDR3 protein: CASSLTTSSKGQFF; CDR3 DNA: TGTGCCAGCAGCTTGACTACTAGCAGTAAGGGGCAGTTCTTC
D gene: -; J gene: TRBJ2-6; clone size: -; V gene: TRBV30; CDR3 protein: CAWTSGANVLTF; CDR3 DNA: TGTGCCTGGACCTCTGGGGCCAACGTCCTGACTTTC
D gene: -; J gene: TRBJ1-1; clone size: many; V gene: TRBV20-1; CDR3 protein: CSASTVGALTNTEAFF; CDR3 DNA: TGCAGTGCTAGTACGGTGGGGGCCCTAACGAACACTGAAGCTTTCTTT
D gene: -; J gene: TRBJ2-2; clone size: -; V gene: TRBV6-2/TRBV6-3; CDR3 protein: CASSYGSGELFF; CDR3 DNA: TGTGCCAGCAGTTACGGGTCCGGGGAGCTGTTTTTT
D gene: -; J gene: TRBJ2-1; clone size: -; V gene: TRBV20-1; CDR3 protein: CSARDNGNLYNEQFF; CDR3 DNA: TGCAGTGCTAGAGATAACGGCAACCTCTACAATGAGCAGTTCTTC
D gene: -; J gene: TRBJ1-2; clone size: -; V gene: TRBV19; CDR3 protein: CASSIVRNYGYTF; CDR3 DNA: TGTGCCAGTAGTATTGTCAGGAACTATGGCTACACCTTC
D gene: TRBD2; J gene: TRBJ2-2; clone size: many; V gene: TRBV19; CDR3 protein: CASSIGRTSGNGELFF; CDR3 DNA: TGTGCCAGTAGTATCGGACGGACTAGCGGAAACGGGGAGCTGTTTTTT
D gene: -; J gene: TRBJ2-1; clone size: many; V gene: TRBV12-3/TRBV12-4; CDR3 protein: CASRGPGGEQFF; CDR3 DNA: TGTGCCAGCAGGGGACCTGGAGGTGAGCAGTTCTTC
D gene: -; J gene: TRBJ2-2; clone size: -; V gene: TRBV4-3; CDR3 protein: CASSLGIVTGELFF; CDR3 DNA: TGCGCCAGCAGCCTAGGGATTGTCACCGGGGAGCTGTTTTTT
D gene: -; J gene: TRBJ2-7; clone size: many; V gene: TRBV6-2/TRBV6-3; CDR3 protein: CASSYHEIRIQYEQYF; CDR3 DNA: TGTGCCAGCAGTTACCACGAAATACGCATCCAATACGAGCAGTACTTC
D gene: -; J gene: TRBJ2-1; clone size: many; V gene: TRBV7-2; CDR3 protein: CASSPGTGGRGRFF; CDR3 DNA: TGTGCCAGCAGTCCGGGTACGGGAGGGAGGGGGCGGTTCTTC
D gene: TRBD2; J gene: TRBJ2-5; clone size: many; V gene: TRBV14; CDR3 protein: CASSRGLAGASETQYF; CDR3 DNA: TGTGCCAGCAGCCGAGGTCTAGCGGGAGCGTCGGAGACCCAGTACTTC
D gene: -; J gene: TRBJ1-2; clone size: -; V gene: TRBV20-1; CDR3 protein: CSARPDPLSGYTF; CDR3 DNA: TGCAGTGCTAGGCCGGACCCGTTGAGTGGCTACACCTTC
D gene: -; J gene: TRBJ2-6; clone size: many; V gene: TRBV7-2; CDR3 protein: CASSFPSGSGANVLTF; CDR3 DNA: TGTGCCAGCAGCTTTCCGAGTGGTTCTGGGGCCAACGTCCTGACTTTC
D gene: TRBD2; J gene: TRBJ2-2; clone size: many; V gene: TRBV6-5; CDR3 protein: CASTGGFLANTGELFF; CDR3 DNA: TGTGCCAGCACCGGGGGGTTCCTCGCGAACACCGGGGAGCTGTTTTTT
D gene: -; J gene: TRBJ2-1; clone size: once; V gene: TRBV29-1; CDR3 protein: CSAGEAAQLF; CDR3 DNA: TGCAGCGCTGGAGAGGCCGCCCAGCTCTTC
D gene: -; J gene: TRBJ2-2; clone size: many; V gene: TRBV20-1; CDR3 protein: CSARDLQANTGELFF; CDR3 DNA: TGCAGTGCTAGAGATTTGCAGGCGAACACCGGGGAGCTGTTTTTT
D gene: -; J gene: TRBJ2-5; clone size: many; V gene: TRBV5-1; CDR3 protein: CASAPQVGETQYF; CDR3 DNA: TGCGCCAGCGCCCCGCAGGTCGGAGAGACCCAGTACTTC
D gene: TRBD1; J gene: TRBJ2-1; clone size: many; V gene: TRBV10-3; CDR3 protein: CATETGQHNEQFF; CDR3 DNA: TGTGCCACCGAGACAGGGCAACACAATGAGCAGTTCTTC
D gene: -; J gene: TRBJ2-3; clone size: few; V gene: TRBV11-2; CDR3 protein: CASSPRRGDTQYF; CDR3 DNA: TGTGCCAGCAGCCCTCGCAGAGGAGATACGCAGTATTTT
D gene: TRBD2; J gene: TRBJ2-1; clone size: many; V gene: TRBV12-3/TRBV12-4; CDR3 protein: CASSFVAKLAGGQWYEQFF; CDR3 DNA: TGTGCCAGCAGTTTTGTCGCTAAGCTAGCGGGAGGGCAATGGTATGAGCAGTTCTTC
D gene: -; J gene: TRBJ2-3; clone size: many; V gene: TRBV6-6; CDR3 protein: CASSYEQGLGDTQYF; CDR3 DNA: TGTGCCAGCAGTTACGAGCAGGGCCTCGGGGATACGCAGTATTTT
D gene: -; J gene: TRBJ2-3; clone size: many; V gene: TRBV5-1; CDR3 protein: CASTMAEPTDTQYF; CDR3 DNA: TGCGCCAGCACGATGGCCGAACCCACAGATACGCAGTATTTT
D gene: TRBD1; J gene: TRBJ2-1; clone size: many; V gene: TRBV4-2; CDR3 protein: CASSQEIRGLREQFF; CDR3 DNA: TGTGCCAGCAGCCAAGAAATCAGGGGGCTTCGGGAGCAGTTCTTC
D gene: TRBD1; J gene: TRBJ2-4; clone size: many; V gene: TRBV2; CDR3 protein: CASSPPGGIGVIQYF; CDR3 DNA: TGTGCCAGCAGCCCCCCAGGGGGAATTGGGGTCATTCAGTACTTC
D gene: TRBD2; J gene: TRBJ2-1; clone size: many; V gene: TRBV5-1; CDR3 protein: CASSPPTSGYSYNEQFF; CDR3 DNA: TGCGCCAGCAGTCCTCCGACTAGCGGGTACTCCTACAATGAGCAGTTCTTC
D gene: -; J gene: TRBJ1-2; clone size: many; V gene: TRBV5-1; CDR3 protein: CASSRTANYGYTF; CDR3 DNA: TGCGCCAGCAGCCGGACAGCGAACTATGGCTACACCTTC
D gene: TRBD1; J gene: TRBJ2-3; clone size: many; V gene: TRBV15; CDR3 protein: CATSDRAGTDTQYF; CDR3 DNA: TGTGCCACCTCGGACAGGGCAGGCACAGATACGCAGTATTTT
D gene: -; J gene: TRBJ2-3; clone size: many; V gene: TRBV12-3/TRBV12-4; CDR3 protein: CASKPSGASTDTQYF; CDR3 DNA: TGTGCCAGCAAGCCGTCGGGGGCCAGCACAGATACGCAGTATTTT